The rows below give T cell receptor beta chains drawn from one sample of a study of T and B cells in COVID-19 patients. MiXCR, run by TCRdb on the multiplex PCR reads, gives a single entry per CDR3 protein. The data hold 5,500 to 7,000 distinct CDR3 sequences, with 26% observed a single time. Sequencing was done on a sample of blood. These TCRs come from a human donor with active COVID-19. Both conserved end residues are part of each CDR3. The order of the fields is V gene, J gene, clone size, D gene, CDR3 DNA, CDR3 protein. The D gene is left open where the match is weak. Rows may omit the clone size; those that give it use once, few, many or a size class.

>TRBV5-1|TRBJ2-1|NA|TRBD2
TGCGCCAGCAGAACCGTTAGCGGGAGCTCCTACAATGAGCAGTTCTTC
CASRTVSGSSYNEQFF
>TRBV19|TRBJ2-3|medium-sized|TRBD1
TGTGCCAGTAGTATAACCCACGGGACAGCTACAGATACGCAGTATTTT
CASSITHGTATDTQYF
>TRBV29-1|TRBJ1-1|medium-sized|NA
TGCAGCGTTGTCTGGCTGAGCAACTTCCACACTGAAGCTTTCTTT
CSVVWLSNFHTEAFF
>TRBV7-9|TRBJ2-7|NA|NA
TGTGCCAGCAGCTTAGGGAGGGGAAACGAGCAGTACTTC
CASSLGRGNEQYF
>TRBV12-3/TRBV12-4|TRBJ1-1|many|NA
TGTGCCAGCAGTTTTTCCATGAGCCCTTGGGGCACTGAAGCTTTCTTT
CASSFSMSPWGTEAFF
>TRBV30|TRBJ2-7|medium-sized|TRBD1
TGTGCCTGGACCCGCGGACAGGGGAGAGTCTACGAGCAGTACTTC
CAWTRGQGRVYEQYF
>TRBV12-3/TRBV12-4|TRBJ1-1|NA|TRBD1
TGTGCCAGCAGTTCGGGACAGCTCATGAACACTGAAGCTTTCTTT
CASSSGQLMNTEAFF
>TRBV20-1|TRBJ1-1|few|TRBD1
TGCAGTGCTAGAGGGGTAGACAGGGGAAATACTGAAGCTTTCTTT
CSARGVDRGNTEAFF
>TRBV6-5|TRBJ2-7|medium-sized|NA
TGTGCCAGCAGTCCCGGGACTGCATACGAGCAGTACTTC
CASSPGTAYEQYF
>TRBV19|TRBJ2-7|medium-sized|NA
TGTGCCAGTAGTTCCCTTTCCGACCGGGGAGGAGAGTACTTC
CASSSLSDRGGEYF
>TRBV6-6|TRBJ1-6|many|NA
TGTGCCAGCAGACTTAGACAGGATAATTCACCCCTCCACTTT
CASRLRQDNSPLHF
>TRBV5-1|TRBJ2-7|few|TRBD1
TGCGCCAGCCGAAACCCGGGACAGACCTACGAGCAGTACTTC
CASRNPGQTYEQYF
>TRBV12-3/TRBV12-4|TRBJ2-7|NA|TRBD2
TGTGCCAGCAGCGTTTCCCCGGGACTAGCGGGTGAGCAGTACTTC
CASSVSPGLAGEQYF
>TRBV30|TRBJ1-5|medium-sized|NA
TGTGCCTGGAGAGGGGCGGACAATCAGCCCCAGCATTTT
CAWRGADNQPQHF
>TRBV4-1|TRBJ1-3|few|NA
TGCGCCAGCAGCCCGGACAGTACCATCTCTGGAAACACCATATATTTT
CASSPDSTISGNTIYF
>TRBV29-1|TRBJ2-5|large|TRBD1
TGCAGCGCGACGGGACAGCTCCCACAAGAGACCCAGTACTTC
CSATGQLPQETQYF
>TRBV7-2|TRBJ1-1|once|TRBD1
TGTGCCAGCAGCTCTCGGCCGGGACAGGGGACAACCGAAGCTTTCTTT
CASSSRPGQGTTEAFF
>TRBV6-6|TRBJ1-4|many|NA
TGTGCCAGCAGTTACCTACTCACTACAACTAATGAAAAACTGTTTTTT
CASSYLLTTTNEKLFF
>TRBV11-2|TRBJ1-3|NA|NA
TGTGCCAGCAGCCTAAGAAAGGACATCTCTGGAAACACCATATATTTT
CASSLRKDISGNTIYF
>TRBV5-4|TRBJ2-7|NA|TRBD1
TGTGCCAGCAGCTCACGGGACAGGGCCTACGAGCAGTACTTC
CASSSRDRAYEQYF
>TRBV5-1|TRBJ1-1|NA|TRBD1
TGCGCCAGCAGCTTGGACAGGGGGGTTGGAATGAACACTGAAGCTTTCTTT
CASSLDRGVGMNTEAFF
>TRBV6-5|TRBJ1-4|medium-sized|TRBD1
TGTGCCAGCAGTCAACAGGGGGCAAAGAAACTGTTTTTT
CASSQQGAKKLFF
>TRBV20-1|TRBJ2-7|NA|NA
TGCAGTGCTAGAGATTTGAGGGCTAAAAGCTCCTACGAGCAGTACTTC
CSARDLRAKSSYEQYF
>TRBV30|TRBJ1-4|medium-sized|NA
TGTGCCTGGAACGGGAGGGGTCATGAAAAACTGTTTTTT
CAWNGRGHEKLFF
>TRBV5-4|TRBJ2-7|NA|TRBD2
TGTGCCAGCAGCTTAGGGCTAGCGGGAGTGTACGAGCAGTACTTC
CASSLGLAGVYEQYF
>TRBV10-2|TRBJ2-5|NA|NA
TGCGCCAGCGGAGAAGAGACCCAGTACTTC
CASGEETQYF
>TRBV7-2|TRBJ2-3|NA|NA
TGTGCCAGCAGCTTTTTTACTACACCCACAGATACGCAGTATTTT
CASSFFTTPTDTQYF
>TRBV7-2|TRBJ2-7|NA|TRBD1
TGTGCCAGCAGCTTAGAGGGACAGTATTACGAGCAGTACTTC
CASSLEGQYYEQYF
>TRBV7-9|TRBJ1-2|NA|NA
TGTGCCAGCAGCTTAGGCGAATCGACTAACTATGGCTACACCTTC
CASSLGESTNYGYTF
>TRBV6-4|TRBJ2-3|NA|TRBD2
TGTGCCAGCAGTGACTCTCGACTAGCGGGCACAGATACGCAGTATTTT
CASSDSRLAGTDTQYF
>TRBV6-5|TRBJ2-1|medium-sized|TRBD2
TGTGCCAGCAGACGACTAGCGGGAGGGAGTGATGAGCAGTTCTTC
CASRRLAGGSDEQFF
>TRBV14|TRBJ1-1|NA|NA
TGTGCCAGCAGCCGTACAAGGGGGAGCACTGAAGCTTTCTTT
CASSRTRGSTEAFF
>TRBV6-2/TRBV6-3|TRBJ1-2|NA|NA
TGTGCCAGCAGTCCTCAACTGGAGGCCTGGCTGGGCCCCTATGGCTACACCTTC
CASSPQLEAWLGPYGYTF
>TRBV7-2|TRBJ2-5|few|NA
TGTGCCAGCAGCCCCAGAACGTGGGAGACCCAGTACTTC
CASSPRTWETQYF
>TRBV7-9|TRBJ2-1|few|TRBD1
TGTGCCAGCAGGGACAGGGGGCAAAATGAGCAGTTCTTC
CASRDRGQNEQFF
>TRBV5-1|TRBJ2-5|few|NA
TGCGCCAGCAGCTTGGGTGGGGGGAGTGAGACCCAGTACTTC
CASSLGGGSETQYF
>TRBV29-1|TRBJ2-5|medium-sized|NA
TGCAGCGCGGGGGCTGGACAAGAGACCCAGTACTTC
CSAGAGQETQYF
>TRBV7-2|TRBJ1-6|NA|NA
TGTGCCAGCAGCTGGGCGGCGAGGGAGTTCAGCTCCTATAATTCACCCCTCCACTTT
CASSWAAREFSSYNSPLHF
>TRBV6-5|TRBJ1-1|NA|NA
TGTGCCAGCAGTTACTTGCAGGGAGGCACTGAAGCTTTCTTT
CASSYLQGGTEAFF
>TRBV30|TRBJ1-2|medium-sized|NA
TGTGCCTGGAGTCACAGAGACTTC
CAWSHRDF
>TRBV6-6|TRBJ1-3|medium-sized|TRBD1
TGTGCCAGCAGTTACACAGGGGCTGGAAACACCATATATTTT
CASSYTGAGNTIYF
>TRBV5-1|TRBJ1-1|few|TRBD1
TGCGCCAGCAGCTTGGGACAGGGCGGCACTGAAGCTTTCTTT
CASSLGQGGTEAFF
>TRBV6-2/TRBV6-3|TRBJ1-2|few|NA
TGTGCCAGCAGTTCCCTACCCCGGGAGTACTATGGCTACACCTTC
CASSSLPREYYGYTF
>TRBV20-1|TRBJ2-1|NA|TRBD2
TGCAGTGCTGATCTGGGACTAGCTCATGAGCAGTTCTTC
CSADLGLAHEQFF
>TRBV6-4|TRBJ1-5|few|NA
TGTGCCAGCATCGGCAATCAGCCCCAGCATTTT
CASIGNQPQHF
>TRBV20-1|TRBJ2-1|NA|TRBD2
TGCAGTGCCCACCCCGAGTCTAGCGGGGGATACAATGAGCAGTTCTTC
CSAHPESSGGYNEQFF
>TRBV12-3/TRBV12-4|TRBJ2-1|medium-sized|NA
TGTGCCAGCAGGCTACTCCGGGACAATGAGCAGTTCTTC
CASRLLRDNEQFF